The present entry profiles one TCR beta chain with its context. As yet, its antigen is unknown. The data were taken from a study of cytomegalovirus exposure and HLA in healthy donors. General observations from the study: In a later analysis, parvovirus B19, influenza, CMV and Epstein-Barr virus appeared linked to several top co-occurrence clusters.

The primer mix had 60 Vbeta and 13 Jbeta primers. Sequencing used immunoSEQ multiplex PCR; TCRdb keeps in-frame clones, though not all of them. The sample has 120,000 or so clones; around three quarters are singletons. This CDR3 is 14 amino acids long. V lost 3 bases to trimming and J lost 6 bases; unmatched junction nucleotides: 7. The V gene's germline CDR1 is MDHEN and CDR2 SYDVKM. This chain links TRBV28 with TRBJ2-7; 8 nucleotides agree with TRBD2. Sequencing was carried out using PBMCs. The sequence was collected from a young woman in good health and CMV-seronegative. This chain's CDR3 is CASSFWREAGEQYF. The CDR3 region has the DNA TGTGCCAGCAGTTTCTGGCGGGAGGCGGGCGAGCAGTACTTC.